A selection of T cell receptor beta chains follows, all from one sample in a study of beta chain features in type 1 diabetes. Clones were read by immunoSEQ multiplex PCR, and TCRdb kept only the in-frame ones, dropping some. The sample carries just over 150,000 clones, around 10% recorded once. Sample: central memory CD4+ T cells from blood. The receptors derive from a man aged 18 to 29 in good health. Each CDR3 is given with its conserved first and last residue. The D gene is left open where the match is weak. The size of a clone is reported for some rows only, either as once, few or many, or as a class for expanded clones.

abundance	v_gene	j_gene	d_gene	CDR3aa	CDR3nt
-	TRBV5-4	TRBJ2-4	TRBD1	CASSPSGTGLNIQYF	TGTGCCAGCAGCCCTTCAGGGACAGGTCTAAACATTCAGTACTTC
-	TRBV5-1	TRBJ2-3	-	CASSVGSGTDTQYF	TGCGCCAGCAGTGTCGGGAGCGGCACAGATACGCAGTATTTT
many	TRBV7-3	TRBJ2-5	-	CASSLGFQETQYF	TGTGCCAGCAGCTTAGGGTTTCAAGAGACCCAGTACTTC
-	TRBV25-1	TRBJ2-7	-	CATNRDGFYEQYF	TGTGCCACTAACCGGGACGGCTTTTACGAGCAGTACTTC
-	TRBV6-5	TRBJ2-7	TRBD2	CASSLTSGRGEQYF	TGTGCCAGCAGCCTGACTAGCGGGAGAGGCGAGCAGTACTTC
many	TRBV5-8	TRBJ2-4	-	CASSLYEVAKNIQYF	TGTGCCAGCAGCTTGTACGAGGTAGCCAAAAACATTCAGTACTTC
-	TRBV4-1	TRBJ1-3	-	CASSQGTSFGNTIYF	TGCGCCAGCAGCCAAGGAACGTCTTTCGGAAACACCATATATTTT
-	TRBV9	TRBJ2-2	-	CASSPPRTPNTGELFF	TGTGCCAGCAGCCCACCCCGGACACCGAACACCGGGGAGCTGTTTTTT
few	TRBV29-1	TRBJ2-2	-	CSVPSRDTNTGELFF	TGCAGCGTGCCCTCTCGGGACACTAACACCGGGGAGCTGTTTTTT
-	TRBV7-8	TRBJ2-2	TRBD2	CASSLTSGTGELFF	TGTGCCAGCAGCTTAACTAGCGGGACCGGGGAGCTGTTTTTT
-	TRBV7-2	TRBJ2-3	-	CASSLGGMSTDTQYF	TGTGCCAGCAGCTTAGGCGGGATGTCCACAGATACGCAGTATTTT
few	TRBV30	TRBJ1-1	-	CAWSNQGGTEAFF	TGTGCCTGGAGTAACCAGGGCGGCACTGAAGCTTTCTTT
-	TRBV2	TRBJ2-7	TRBD2	CASSVRTSYEQYF	TGTGCCAGCAGTGTGAGGACTAGCTACGAGCAGTACTTC
few	TRBV28	TRBJ2-3	-	CASSFLGGVTDTQYF	TGTGCCAGCAGTTTCTTGGGGGGAGTGACAGATACGCAGTATTTT
few	TRBV4-3	TRBJ1-6	TRBD1	CASSQEPRQGSSPLHF	TGCGCCAGCAGCCAAGAACCCAGACAGGGGAGTTCACCCCTCCACTTT
few	TRBV5-1	TRBJ1-1	TRBD1	CASSLGTANTEAFF	TGCGCCAGCAGCTTAGGGACAGCGAACACTGAAGCTTTCTTT
few	TRBV4-3	TRBJ2-1	-	CASSQEWGAASYNEQFF	TGCGCCAGCAGCCAAGAATGGGGGGCTGCGTCCTACAATGAGCAGTTCTTC
few	TRBV5-1	TRBJ1-6	TRBD1	CASSGQGDSPLHF	TGCGCCAGCAGCGGACAGGGGGATTCACCCCTCCACTTT
few	TRBV29-1	TRBJ1-1	-	CSVDGSNTEAFF	TGCAGCGTTGACGGATCGAACACTGAAGCTTTCTTT
few	TRBV27	TRBJ1-3	-	CASNPQGSGNTIYF	TGTGCCAGCAACCCACAGGGCTCTGGAAACACCATATATTTT
-	TRBV4-1	TRBJ2-1	-	CASSQDLPYSYNEQFF	TGCGCCAGCAGCCAGGATTTGCCCTACAGCTACAATGAGCAGTTCTTC
many	TRBV6-6	TRBJ2-7	-	CATGIGYEQYF	TGTGCCACCGGGATCGGCTACGAGCAGTACTTC
-	TRBV7-2	TRBJ2-3	TRBD2	CASSLGGSGGARDTQYF	TGTGCCAGCAGCTTAGGAGGTAGCGGGGGGGCCAGAGATACGCAGTATTTT
-	TRBV7-3	TRBJ2-3	TRBD1	CASSTGQATDTQYF	TGTGCCAGCAGCACGGGACAGGCCACAGATACGCAGTATTTT
few	TRBV20-1	TRBJ1-1	-	CSARGHTEAFF	TGCAGTGCTAGGGGGCACACTGAAGCTTTCTTT
-	TRBV7-2	TRBJ2-3	-	CASSLVGPSTDTQYF	TGTGCCAGCAGCTTAGTGGGCCCTAGCACAGATACGCAGTATTTT
many	TRBV4-2	TRBJ2-6	-	CASSAPSGANVLTF	TGTGCCAGCAGCGCCCCCTCTGGGGCCAACGTCCTGACTTTC
-	TRBV4-1	TRBJ2-4	TRBD1	CASSLGQGLAKNIQYF	TGCGCCAGCAGCCTGGGACAGGGGTTAGCCAAAAACATTCAGTACTTC
few	TRBV28	TRBJ1-1	-	CASRWAAGTEAFF	TGTGCCAGCAGGTGGGCGGCGGGCACTGAAGCTTTCTTT
few	TRBV27	TRBJ1-2	TRBD1	CASSLSGTGGYTF	TGTGCCAGCAGTTTATCGGGGACAGGGGGCTACACCTTC
few	TRBV18	TRBJ1-5	-	CASSPQIGGRLRNQPQHF	TGTGCCAGCTCACCGCAAATAGGGGGGCGATTAAGGAATCAGCCCCAGCATTTT
-	TRBV9	TRBJ2-7	-	CASSGTPGSTYEQYF	TGTGCCAGCAGCGGGACCCCCGGCTCGACCTACGAGCAGTACTTC
few	TRBV29-1	TRBJ1-1	TRBD1	CSVRQGSTEAFF	TGCAGCGTGAGACAGGGGAGCACTGAAGCTTTCTTT
few	TRBV30	TRBJ1-6	-	CAWRLILGVSPLHF	TGTGCCTGGAGGCTAATACTGGGGGTCTCACCCCTCCACTTT
-	TRBV9	TRBJ2-2	-	CASSVPGTGELFF	TGTGCCAGCAGCGTTCCAGGCACCGGGGAGCTGTTTTTT
-	TRBV4-3	TRBJ2-7	-	CASSQDSGASTYEQYF	TGCGCCAGCAGCCAAGATTCCGGGGCCAGCACCTACGAGCAGTACTTC
-	TRBV6-5	TRBJ1-2	-	CACSGRRNYGYTF	TGTGCCTGTTCAGGGAGGAGGAACTATGGCTACACCTTC
-	TRBV14	TRBJ2-1	TRBD1	CASSRDRGRYNEQFF	TGTGCCAGCAGCCGGGACAGGGGACGTTACAATGAGCAGTTCTTC
-	TRBV10-3	TRBJ2-7	TRBD1	CAISPDRGREQYF	TGTGCCATCAGTCCGGACAGGGGGCGCGAGCAGTACTTC
-	TRBV5-4	TRBJ2-7	-	CASSPSLIRGYEQYF	TGTGCCAGCAGCCCGTCTCTGATTCGAGGGTACGAGCAGTACTTC
-	TRBV27	TRBJ1-2	-	CASRYTGNYGYTF	TGTGCCAGCAGGTATACAGGGAACTATGGCTACACCTTC
-	TRBV10-3	TRBJ2-2	TRBD2	CAITWTSGNTGELFF	TGTGCCATCACCTGGACTAGCGGGAACACCGGGGAGCTGTTTTTT
-	TRBV28	TRBJ1-4	-	CASSPGTFKEKLFF	TGTGCCAGCAGTCCCGGGACATTTAAGGAAAAACTGTTTTTT
-	TRBV9	TRBJ2-3	-	CASSVGGFQDTQYF	TGTGCCAGCAGCGTAGGGGGGTTTCAAGATACGCAGTATTTT
-	TRBV10-3	TRBJ2-7	-	CASRREIGAYEQYF	TGTGCCTCCCGACGGGAGATAGGGGCCTACGAGCAGTACTTC
few	TRBV7-2	TRBJ1-1	TRBD1	CATRQGRNTEAFF	TGTGCCACCCGACAGGGGCGAAACACTGAAGCTTTCTTT
few	TRBV30	TRBJ1-2	TRBD1	CAWSVPRTGGYGYTF	TGTGCCTGGAGTGTACCCAGGACAGGGGGCTATGGCTACACCTTC
few	TRBV5-4	TRBJ2-6	-	CASSQLNSGANVLTF	TGCGCCAGCAGCCAGCTGAACTCTGGGGCCAACGTCCTGACTTTC
few	TRBV4-1	TRBJ2-6	-	CASSPEGSTSSGANVLTF	TGCGCCAGCAGCCCCGAGGGCAGTACCTCCTCTGGGGCCAACGTCCTGACTTTC
-	TRBV5-4	TRBJ1-2	-	CASSLRGQGYTF	TGTGCCAGCAGCTTGCGAGGCCAGGGCTACACCTTC
few	TRBV7-2	TRBJ2-3	-	CASSSKGDTQYF	TGTGCCAGCAGCTCCAAGGGAGATACGCAGTATTTT
few	TRBV23-1	TRBJ1-1	-	CASSQATGNRNTEAFF	TGCGCCAGCAGTCAGGCCACAGGGAATCGGAACACTGAAGCTTTCTTT
-	TRBV27	TRBJ2-4	TRBD1	CANRNPGQGEVLNIQYF	TGTGCCAACCGAAATCCGGGACAGGGGGAGGTACTAAACATTCAGTACTTC
-	TRBV11-1	TRBJ1-6	TRBD1	CASSLTGQDSPLHF	TGTGCCAGCAGCTTAACGGGACAGGATTCACCCCTCCACTTT
few	TRBV4-3	TRBJ2-7	TRBD1	CASSRGQGTAYEQYF	TGCGCCAGCAGCCGAGGACAGGGGACCGCCTACGAGCAGTACTTC
-	TRBV7-2	TRBJ2-7	-	CASSFRDAQYEQYF	TGTGCCAGCAGCTTCCGGGACGCACAGTACGAGCAGTACTTC